These T cell receptor beta chains were read from a single sample in a study of chemoradiotherapy in HPV16-positive cancers. The repertoire was sequenced with immunoSEQ multiplex PCR; TCRdb's copy has only in-frame clones and lacks some. The repertoire holds some 25,000 clones, with approximately 94% as singletons. The sequencing used blood, collected from a patient who underwent chemoradiotherapy. The source of these receptors is a human donor with HPV-associated anogenital cancer. CDR3s include the opening cysteine and the closing phenylalanine or tryptophan. Fields, in order: clone size, V gene, D gene, J gene, CDR3 protein, CDR3 DNA. The D gene is left open where the match is weak. The size entry is marked missing in some rows and otherwise reads once, few, many or a size class.

clone_size: NA
v_call: TRBV6-6
d_call: NA
j_call: TRBJ2-7
cdr3_aa: CASSYSVKEIDEQYF
cdr3_nt: TGTGCCAGCAGTTACTCTGTGAAGGAAATTGACGAGCAGTACTTC

clone_size: NA
v_call: TRBV2
d_call: TRBD2
j_call: TRBJ2-7
cdr3_aa: CASRATSPNPYEQYF
cdr3_nt: TGTGCCAGCAGGGCGACTAGCCCGAACCCCTACGAGCAGTACTTC

clone_size: few
v_call: TRBV2
d_call: NA
j_call: TRBJ1-5
cdr3_aa: CASSLDSNQPQHF
cdr3_nt: TGTGCCAGCAGCCTCGATAGCAATCAGCCCCAGCATTTT

clone_size: NA
v_call: TRBV2
d_call: NA
j_call: TRBJ2-5
cdr3_aa: CASSVRETQYF
cdr3_nt: TGTGCCAGCAGTGTGAGAGAGACCCAGTACTTC

clone_size: NA
v_call: TRBV4-2
d_call: NA
j_call: TRBJ2-2
cdr3_aa: CASSRPGSGTGELFF
cdr3_nt: TGTGCCAGCAGCCGCCCCGGGTCAGGGACCGGGGAGCTGTTTTTT

clone_size: NA
v_call: TRBV6-5
d_call: NA
j_call: TRBJ1-3
cdr3_aa: CASSYDARGNTIYF
cdr3_nt: TGTGCCAGCAGTTACGACGCACGTGGAAACACCATATATTTT

clone_size: NA
v_call: TRBV7-9
d_call: NA
j_call: TRBJ2-6
cdr3_aa: CASSWQGDSGANVLTF
cdr3_nt: TGTGCCAGCAGTTGGCAAGGGGACTCTGGGGCCAACGTCCTGACTTTC

clone_size: few
v_call: TRBV28
d_call: NA
j_call: TRBJ1-5
cdr3_aa: CASQGLPQGGQPQHF
cdr3_nt: TGTGCCAGCCAGGGTCTCCCACAAGGTGGTCAGCCCCAGCATTTT

clone_size: NA
v_call: TRBV7-2
d_call: TRBD2
j_call: TRBJ2-1
cdr3_aa: CASSLPPFTGGLDEQFF
cdr3_nt: TGTGCCAGCAGCCTACCCCCCTTCACGGGAGGCTTAGATGAGCAGTTCTTC

clone_size: NA
v_call: TRBV29-1
d_call: NA
j_call: TRBJ2-1
cdr3_aa: CSVDLANDNEQFF
cdr3_nt: TGCAGCGTTGATCTAGCGAATGACAATGAGCAGTTCTTC

clone_size: NA
v_call: TRBV19
d_call: TRBD2
j_call: TRBJ2-1
cdr3_aa: CASSIASGPYNEQFF
cdr3_nt: TGTGCCAGTAGTATAGCTAGCGGGCCATACAATGAGCAGTTCTTC

clone_size: once
v_call: TRBV2
d_call: TRBD2
j_call: TRBJ2-7
cdr3_aa: CASSELAGGGYEQYF
cdr3_nt: TGTGCCAGCAGTGAACTAGCGGGAGGGGGCTACGAGCAGTACTTC

clone_size: NA
v_call: TRBV28
d_call: NA
j_call: TRBJ2-7
cdr3_aa: CASSRSRSKQQYF
cdr3_nt: TGTGCCAGCAGTCGGTCCAGAAGCAAGCAGCAGTACTTC

clone_size: NA
v_call: TRBV5-1
d_call: NA
j_call: TRBJ2-5
cdr3_aa: CASSLWEEETQYF
cdr3_nt: TGCGCCAGCAGCTTGTGGGAGGAGGAGACCCAGTACTTC

clone_size: NA
v_call: TRBV27
d_call: TRBD1
j_call: TRBJ1-2
cdr3_aa: CASSSRTGIDTF
cdr3_nt: TGTGCCAGCAGTTCACGGACAGGGATAGACACCTTC

clone_size: NA
v_call: TRBV5-1
d_call: NA
j_call: TRBJ2-3
cdr3_aa: CASSLEGTDTQYF
cdr3_nt: TGCGCCAGCAGCTTGGAGGGCACAGATACGCAGTATTTT